The entry that follows covers one T cell receptor (beta chain) sequence. Its target is not known. CDR1 is MNHNY and CDR2 is SVGAGI in the germline V gene (reference sequence). The CDR3 runs to 13 residues. V shed 2 bases and J shed 5 bases, with 9 bases lying between them. The sample originates from a study of CD8 T cells in ankylosing spondylitis. TCRdb reprocessed the 5' RACE reads via MiXCR and lists one record per CDR3 protein. Among around 770,000 distinct CDR3 sequences listed, under 20% were seen once. General observations from the study: Reportedly, significant enrichment of disease-linked clones occurred in matched ankylosing spondylitis synovial fluid. Typical of ankylosing spondylitis blood, it appeared, was a TCR beta motif of several highly homologous variants.

Sequencing was carried out using blood, either unsorted or a sorted T cell fraction (not recorded which). This chain connects TRBV6-6 to TRBJ2-5; a weak D match, TRBD2 (5 bases). The receptor was isolated from a male donor with ankylosing spondylitis. Here the CDR3 DNA reads TGTGCCAGCAGTTACGGAGGTCCGGAGACCCAGTACTTC. As protein: CASSYGGPETQYF.